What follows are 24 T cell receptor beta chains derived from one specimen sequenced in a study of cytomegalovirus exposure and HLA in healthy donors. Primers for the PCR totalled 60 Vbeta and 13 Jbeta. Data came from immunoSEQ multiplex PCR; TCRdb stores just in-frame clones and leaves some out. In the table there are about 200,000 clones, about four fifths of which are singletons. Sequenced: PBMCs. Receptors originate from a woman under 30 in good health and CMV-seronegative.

CDR3 region: CASSPLPQGAYEQYF. DNA for the CDR3: TGTGCCAGCTCACCACTTCCACAGGGGGCCTACGAGCAGTACTTC. This sequence joins TRBV18 and TRBJ2-7; 8 bases are shared with TRBD1. Germline CDR1 KGHSH, CDR2 LQKENI. V was pared by 1 base and J by 2 bases, with 4 bases of the junction left unmatched. The CDR3 is 15 amino acids.

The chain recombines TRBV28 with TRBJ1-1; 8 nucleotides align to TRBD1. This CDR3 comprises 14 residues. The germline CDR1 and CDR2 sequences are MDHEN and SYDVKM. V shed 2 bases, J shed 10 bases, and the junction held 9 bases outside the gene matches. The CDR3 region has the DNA TGTGCCAGCAGTTTAGGGGGACAGCAGGGGGCAGCTTTCTTT. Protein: CASSLGGQQGAAFF.

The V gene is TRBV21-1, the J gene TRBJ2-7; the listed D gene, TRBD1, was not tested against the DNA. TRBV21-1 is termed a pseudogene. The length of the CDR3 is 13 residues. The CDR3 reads CASTVGDIVEQYV. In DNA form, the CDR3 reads TGTGCCAGCACCGTAGGGGACATCGTCGAGCAGTACGTC.

CDR3 sequence reads: CASSVGQGTYEQYF. DNA of the CDR3: TGTGCCAGCAGCGTAGGGCAGGGTACCTACGAGCAGTACTTC. The gene calls are TRBV9 and TRBJ2-7, with D perhaps matching TRBD1 (5 bases). The CDR3 covers 14 residues. Trimming cost V 0 bases and J 2 bases, with 9 bases left between them. CDR1 SGDLS and CDR2 YYNGEE come from the germline V gene.

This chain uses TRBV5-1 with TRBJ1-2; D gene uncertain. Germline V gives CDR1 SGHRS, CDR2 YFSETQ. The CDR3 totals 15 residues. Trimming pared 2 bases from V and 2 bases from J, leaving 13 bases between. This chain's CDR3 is CASSFIADLNYGYTF. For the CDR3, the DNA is TGCGCCAGCAGCTTTATAGCAGATCTAAACTATGGCTACACCTTC.

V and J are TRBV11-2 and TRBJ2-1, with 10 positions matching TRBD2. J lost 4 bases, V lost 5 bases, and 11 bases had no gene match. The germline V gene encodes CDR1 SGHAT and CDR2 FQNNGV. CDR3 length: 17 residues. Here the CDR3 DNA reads TGTGCCAGCAGCCCGAACGAGCGGGAGGGGGGATACAATGAGCAGTTCTTC. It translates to CASSPNEREGGYNEQFF.

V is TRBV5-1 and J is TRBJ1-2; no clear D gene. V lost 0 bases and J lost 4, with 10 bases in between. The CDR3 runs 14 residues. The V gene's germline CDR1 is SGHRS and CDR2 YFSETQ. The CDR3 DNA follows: TGCGCCAGCAGCTTGGTTTCAGGATCCTATGGCTACACCTTC. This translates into CASSLVSGSYGYTF.

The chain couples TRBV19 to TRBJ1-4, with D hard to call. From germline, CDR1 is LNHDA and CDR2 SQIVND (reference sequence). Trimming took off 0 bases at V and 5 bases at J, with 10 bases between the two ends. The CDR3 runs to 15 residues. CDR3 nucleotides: TGTGCCAGTAGTATAGATCCGGTCTCAAATGAAAAACTGTTTTTT. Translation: CASSIDPVSNEKLFF.

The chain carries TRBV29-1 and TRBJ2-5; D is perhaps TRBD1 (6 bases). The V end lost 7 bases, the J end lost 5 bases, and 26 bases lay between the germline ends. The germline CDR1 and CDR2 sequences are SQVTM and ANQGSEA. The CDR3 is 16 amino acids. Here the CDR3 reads CSASGAPGAIWETQYF. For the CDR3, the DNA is TGCAGCGCTTCCGGGGCGCCAGGGGCAATATGGGAGACCCAGTACTTC.

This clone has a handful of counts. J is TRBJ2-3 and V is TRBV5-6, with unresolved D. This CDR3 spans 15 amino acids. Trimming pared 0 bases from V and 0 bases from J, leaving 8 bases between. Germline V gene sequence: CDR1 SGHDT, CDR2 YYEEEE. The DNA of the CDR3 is TGTGCCAGCAGCTTGGGGGCGTCTAGCACAGATACGCAGTATTTT. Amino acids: CASSLGASSTDTQYF.

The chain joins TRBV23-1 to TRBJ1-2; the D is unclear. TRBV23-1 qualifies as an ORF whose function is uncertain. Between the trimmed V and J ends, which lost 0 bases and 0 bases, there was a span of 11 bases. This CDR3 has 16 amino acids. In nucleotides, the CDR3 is TGCGCCAGCAGTCAATCTAGGAGGGTAGCTAACTATGGCTACACCTTC. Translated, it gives CASSQSRRVANYGYTF.

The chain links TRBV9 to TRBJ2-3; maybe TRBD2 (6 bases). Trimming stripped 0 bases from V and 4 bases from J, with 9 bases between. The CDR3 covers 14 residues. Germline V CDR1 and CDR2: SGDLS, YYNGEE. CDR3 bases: TGTGCCAGCAGCGTAGCTAGCGAGTCAGATACGCAGTATTTT. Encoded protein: CASSVASESDTQYF.

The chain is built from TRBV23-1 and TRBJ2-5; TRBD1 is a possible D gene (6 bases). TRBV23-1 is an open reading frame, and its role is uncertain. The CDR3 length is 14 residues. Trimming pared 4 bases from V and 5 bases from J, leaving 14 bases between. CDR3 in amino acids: CASSLSGGMETQYF. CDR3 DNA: TGCGCCAGCAGTCTTAGTGGGGGCATGGAGACCCAGTACTTC.

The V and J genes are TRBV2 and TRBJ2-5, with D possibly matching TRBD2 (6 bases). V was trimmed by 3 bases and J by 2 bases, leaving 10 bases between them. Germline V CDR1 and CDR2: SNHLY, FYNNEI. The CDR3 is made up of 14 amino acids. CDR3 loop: CASSESGGQETQYF. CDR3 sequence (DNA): TGTGCCAGCAGTGAGTCCGGGGGTCAAGAGACCCAGTACTTC.

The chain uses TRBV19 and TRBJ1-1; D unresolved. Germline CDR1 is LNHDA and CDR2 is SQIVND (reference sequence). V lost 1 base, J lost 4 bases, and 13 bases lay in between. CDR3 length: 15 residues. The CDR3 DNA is TGTGCCAGTAGTATAGGTCAGGTCCTGGCCACTGAAGCTTTCTTT. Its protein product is CASSIGQVLATEAFF. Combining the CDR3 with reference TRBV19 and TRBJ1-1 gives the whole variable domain DGGITQSPKYLFRKEGQNVTLSCEQNLNHDAMYWYRQDPGQGLRLIYYSQIVNDFQKGDIAEGYSVSREKKESFPLTVTSAQKNPTAFYLCASSIGQVLATEAFFGQGTRLTVV.

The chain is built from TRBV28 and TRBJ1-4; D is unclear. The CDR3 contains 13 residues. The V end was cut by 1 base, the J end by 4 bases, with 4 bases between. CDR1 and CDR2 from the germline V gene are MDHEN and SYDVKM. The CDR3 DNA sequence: TGTGCCAGCAGTTTATCAGTTAATGAAAAACTGTTTTTT. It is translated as CASSLSVNEKLFF.

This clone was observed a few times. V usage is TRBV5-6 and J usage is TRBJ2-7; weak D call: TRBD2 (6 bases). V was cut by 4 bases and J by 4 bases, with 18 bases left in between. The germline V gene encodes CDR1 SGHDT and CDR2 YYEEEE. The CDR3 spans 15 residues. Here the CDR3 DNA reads TGTGCCAGCAGCCCACGGGGGTGGGGTGGGTACGAGCAGTACTTC. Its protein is CASSPRGWGGYEQYF.

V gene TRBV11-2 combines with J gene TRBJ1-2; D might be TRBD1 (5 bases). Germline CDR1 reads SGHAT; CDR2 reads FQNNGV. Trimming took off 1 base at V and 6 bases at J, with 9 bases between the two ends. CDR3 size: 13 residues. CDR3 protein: CASSLVREDGYTF. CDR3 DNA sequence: TGTGCCAGCAGCTTAGTCAGGGAGGATGGCTACACCTTC. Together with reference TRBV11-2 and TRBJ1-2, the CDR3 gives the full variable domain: EAGVAQSPRYKIIEKRQSVAFWCNPISGHATLYWYQQILGQGPKLLIQFQNNGVVDDSQLPKDRFSAERLKGVDSTLKIQPAKLEDSAVYLCASSLVREDGYTFGSGTRLTVV.

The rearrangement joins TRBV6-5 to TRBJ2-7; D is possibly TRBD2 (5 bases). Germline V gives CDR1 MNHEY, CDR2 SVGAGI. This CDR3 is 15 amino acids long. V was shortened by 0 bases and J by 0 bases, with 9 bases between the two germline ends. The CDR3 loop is CASSYSYGDSYEQYF. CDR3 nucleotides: TGTGCCAGCAGTTACTCGTACGGGGACTCCTACGAGCAGTACTTC.

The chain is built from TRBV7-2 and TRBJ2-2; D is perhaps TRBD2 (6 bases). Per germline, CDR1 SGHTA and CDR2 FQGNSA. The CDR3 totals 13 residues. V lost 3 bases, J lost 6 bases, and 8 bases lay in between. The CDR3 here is CASSFSSAGELFF. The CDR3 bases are TGTGCCAGCAGCTTTTCTAGCGCCGGGGAGCTGTTTTTT.

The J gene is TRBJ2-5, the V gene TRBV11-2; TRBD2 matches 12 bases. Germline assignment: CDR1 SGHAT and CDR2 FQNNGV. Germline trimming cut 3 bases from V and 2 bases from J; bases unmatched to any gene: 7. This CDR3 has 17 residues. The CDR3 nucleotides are TGTGCCAGCAGCTTTGTACTAGCGGGAGGATCACAAGAGACCCAGTACTTC. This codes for CASSFVLAGGSQETQYF. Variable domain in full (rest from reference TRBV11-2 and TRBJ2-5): EAGVAQSPRYKIIEKRQSVAFWCNPISGHATLYWYQQILGQGPKLLIQFQNNGVVDDSQLPKDRFSAERLKGVDSTLKIQPAKLEDSAVYLCASSFVLAGGSQETQYFGPGTRLLVL.

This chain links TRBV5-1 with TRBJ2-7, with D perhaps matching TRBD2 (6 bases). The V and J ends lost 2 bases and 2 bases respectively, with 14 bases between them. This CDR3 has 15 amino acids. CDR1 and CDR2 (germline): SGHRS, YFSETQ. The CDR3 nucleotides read TGCGCCAGCAGCTTTGCTTGGGGGGACGCCTACGAGCAGTACTTC. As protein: CASSFAWGDAYEQYF.

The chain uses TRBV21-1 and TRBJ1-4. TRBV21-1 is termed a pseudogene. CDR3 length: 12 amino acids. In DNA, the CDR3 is TGTGCCAGCAGCAAAGCCTGTGAAAAACTGTTTTTT. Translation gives CASSKACEKLFF.

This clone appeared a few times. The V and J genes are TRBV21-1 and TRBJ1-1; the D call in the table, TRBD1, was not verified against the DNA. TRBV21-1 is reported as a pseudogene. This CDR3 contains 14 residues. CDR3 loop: CASRKGQLNTEAFF. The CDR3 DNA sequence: TGTGCCAGCAGAAAGGGACAGCTGAACACTGAAGCTTTCTTT.